This is a list of T cell receptor beta chains from one sample in a study of CD8 T cells in Susac syndrome. Using its own MiXCR run on the immunoSEQ multiplex PCR reads, TCRdb lists one record per CDR3 protein. The data hold approximately 280,000 distinct CDR3 sequences, with 70% to 90% observed a single time. The sample consisted of CD8+ T cells from PBMCs. Receptors were obtained from a human donor with multiple sclerosis. CDR3s include the opening cysteine and the closing phenylalanine or tryptophan. The D gene is left open where the match is weak. Rows give clone size only sometimes, using once, few, many, or a class for an expanded clone.

abundance: .; len: 15; v_gene: TRBV29-1; j_gene: TRBJ1-5; d_gene: .; CDR3nt: TGCAGCGTGTACGTGAGGGAGGGGCAGAATCAGCCCCAGCATTTT; CDR3aa: CSVYVREGQNQPQHF
abundance: .; len: 14; v_gene: TRBV15; j_gene: TRBJ1-1; d_gene: .; CDR3nt: TGTGCCACCAGCAGTCCAGGTCTGAACACTGAAGCTTTCTTT; CDR3aa: CATSSPGLNTEAFF
abundance: .; len: 14; v_gene: TRBV27; j_gene: TRBJ1-2; d_gene: TRBD1; CDR3nt: TGTGCCAGCAGCTTGGACAGGGTAAACGATGGCTACACCTTC; CDR3aa: CASSLDRVNDGYTF
abundance: .; len: 14; v_gene: TRBV20-1; j_gene: TRBJ2-7; d_gene: .; CDR3nt: TGCAGTGCTAGGGGGGCAGGTTCGGGCTACGAGCAGTACTTC; CDR3aa: CSARGAGSGYEQYF
abundance: .; len: 15; v_gene: TRBV9; j_gene: TRBJ2-1; d_gene: TRBD1; CDR3nt: TGTGCCAGCAGCGCGGCAGGGGGCCCCCACAATGAGCAGTTCTTC; CDR3aa: CASSAAGGPHNEQFF
abundance: .; len: 14; v_gene: TRBV4-1; j_gene: TRBJ2-5; d_gene: .; CDR3nt: TGCGCCAGCAGCCAAGCGCGACAACGAGTTACCCAGTACTTC; CDR3aa: CASSQARQRVTQYF
abundance: .; len: 19; v_gene: TRBV20-1; j_gene: TRBJ2-3; d_gene: TRBD2; CDR3nt: TGCAGTGCTAGAGATGAAAGTGGCGGGAGGGCTGGGTTGGGAGATACGCAGTATTTT; CDR3aa: CSARDESGGRAGLGDTQYF
abundance: .; len: 15; v_gene: TRBV7-9; j_gene: TRBJ1-6; d_gene: .; CDR3nt: TGTGCCAGCACCTGCCGGGGAACGGATAATTCACCCCTCCACTTT; CDR3aa: CASTCRGTDNSPLHF
abundance: few; len: 17; v_gene: TRBV6-4; j_gene: TRBJ2-7; d_gene: .; CDR3nt: TGTGCCAGCAGTGACACCAAACTAGTTTCTCTGGGAGACGAGCAGTACTTC; CDR3aa: CASSDTKLVSLGDEQYF
abundance: .; len: 18; v_gene: TRBV28; j_gene: TRBJ1-4; d_gene: TRBD1; CDR3nt: TGTGCCAGCAGTTCTGGTTCGGCAGCTAACAGGGGTGGTGAAAAACTGTTTTTT; CDR3aa: CASSSGSAANRGGEKLFF
abundance: .; len: 16; v_gene: TRBV3-1; j_gene: TRBJ1-5; d_gene: .; CDR3nt: TGTGCCAGCAGCCAAGGCAAGGGGTATAGCAATCAGCCCCAGCATTTT; CDR3aa: CASSQGKGYSNQPQHF
abundance: .; len: 14; v_gene: TRBV6-1; j_gene: TRBJ2-1; d_gene: .; CDR3nt: TGTGCCAGCAGCCCACAGGGAGCATACAATGAGCAGTTCTTC; CDR3aa: CASSPQGAYNEQFF
abundance: .; len: 14; v_gene: TRBV27; j_gene: TRBJ1-6; d_gene: .; CDR3nt: TGTGCCAGCAGTTTAGGTGGAAGTAATTCACCCCTCCACTTT; CDR3aa: CASSLGGSNSPLHF
abundance: .; len: 13; v_gene: TRBV13; j_gene: TRBJ1-1; d_gene: .; CDR3nt: TGTGCCAGCAGTGATCCAGGGTGGACTGAAGCTTTCTTT; CDR3aa: CASSDPGWTEAFF
abundance: few; len: 16; v_gene: TRBV7-6; j_gene: TRBJ2-7; d_gene: .; CDR3nt: TGTGCCAGCAGCTTAGTCGGCGGAAAATCCTCCTACGAGCAGTACTTC; CDR3aa: CASSLVGGKSSYEQYF
abundance: .; len: 15; v_gene: TRBV27; j_gene: TRBJ2-1; d_gene: TRBD1; CDR3nt: TGTGCCAGCAGCTTACCGGGACAGGGCTACAATGAGCAGTTCTTC; CDR3aa: CASSLPGQGYNEQFF
abundance: once; len: 17; v_gene: TRBV10-3; j_gene: TRBJ2-1; d_gene: TRBD2; CDR3nt: TGTGCCATCAGTGACTCATTCGGGACTAGCGGCTACAATGAGCAGTTCTTC; CDR3aa: CAISDSFGTSGYNEQFF
abundance: .; len: 18; v_gene: TRBV27; j_gene: TRBJ1-2; d_gene: .; CDR3nt: TGTGCCAGCAGTTTTTCCGGACAACGGACGGGAACTAACTATGGCTACACCTTC; CDR3aa: CASSFSGQRTGTNYGYTF
abundance: .; len: 13; v_gene: TRBV25-1; j_gene: TRBJ2-1; d_gene: .; CDR3nt: TGTGCCAGCAGTGAATTGGGGGGAGGTGAGCAGTTCTTC; CDR3aa: CASSELGGGEQFF
abundance: .; len: 13; v_gene: TRBV28; j_gene: TRBJ1-6; d_gene: .; CDR3nt: TGTGCCAGCAGTCCCCCCAACGGTTCACCCCTCCACTTT; CDR3aa: CASSPPNGSPLHF
abundance: .; len: 12; v_gene: TRBV2; j_gene: TRBJ1-2; d_gene: .; CDR3nt: TGTGCCAGCGGTGGGACAAACTATGGCTACACCTTC; CDR3aa: CASGGTNYGYTF
abundance: .; len: 16; v_gene: TRBV11-2; j_gene: TRBJ2-1; d_gene: TRBD1; CDR3nt: TGTGCCAGCAGCTTAGGGGGACAGGGTTGGTTCAATGAGCAGTTCTTC; CDR3aa: CASSLGGQGWFNEQFF
abundance: .; len: 14; v_gene: TRBV29-1; j_gene: TRBJ2-7; d_gene: TRBD1; CDR3nt: TGCAGCGTTGAGAGATTGGGACAGGGGAATCAGCAGTACTTC; CDR3aa: CSVERLGQGNQQYF
abundance: .; len: 18; v_gene: TRBV27; j_gene: TRBJ1-1; d_gene: TRBD1; CDR3nt: TGTGCCAGCAGTTTACGAGTCCCGGGACAGGGACCGAACACTGAAGCTTTCTTT; CDR3aa: CASSLRVPGQGPNTEAFF
abundance: once; len: 15; v_gene: TRBV30; j_gene: TRBJ1-1; d_gene: .; CDR3nt: TGTGCCTGGAGTGTTGACGGAGGGATGAACACTGAAGCTTTCTTT; CDR3aa: CAWSVDGGMNTEAFF
abundance: .; len: 14; v_gene: TRBV28; j_gene: TRBJ1-5; d_gene: .; CDR3nt: TGTGCCAGCAGTTTTCGGGAATCCAATCAGCCCCAGCATTTT; CDR3aa: CASSFRESNQPQHF
abundance: .; len: 14; v_gene: TRBV11-1; j_gene: TRBJ2-7; d_gene: .; CDR3nt: TGTGCCAGCACGACAGAAGGGGGCTCCTACGAGCAGTACTTC; CDR3aa: CASTTEGGSYEQYF
abundance: few; len: 14; v_gene: TRBV4-3; j_gene: TRBJ2-7; d_gene: .; CDR3nt: TGCGCCAGCAGCCTTGACAGGACCTCCTACGAGCAGTACTTC; CDR3aa: CASSLDRTSYEQYF
abundance: few; len: 13; v_gene: TRBV11-1; j_gene: TRBJ2-4; d_gene: .; CDR3nt: TGTGCCAGCAGTCCGACCGAGTGGCACATTCAGTACTTC; CDR3aa: CASSPTEWHIQYF
abundance: .; len: 16; v_gene: TRBV12-3/TRBV12-4; j_gene: TRBJ2-5; d_gene: TRBD1; CDR3nt: TGTGCCAGCAGTTTAAACAGGGGGGAAAGCCAAGAGACCCAGTACTTC; CDR3aa: CASSLNRGESQETQYF
abundance: .; len: 19; v_gene: TRBV27; j_gene: TRBJ2-1; d_gene: TRBD2; CDR3nt: TGTGCCAGCAGTTTTGGGACCGGGACTAGCGGGAGGGCCAACAATGAGCAGTTCTTC; CDR3aa: CASSFGTGTSGRANNEQFF
abundance: .; len: 14; v_gene: TRBV11-2; j_gene: TRBJ2-7; d_gene: .; CDR3nt: TGTGCCAGCAGCCGGTGGGAAGGGTTTGGCGAGCAGTACTTC; CDR3aa: CASSRWEGFGEQYF
abundance: .; len: 14; v_gene: TRBV2; j_gene: TRBJ2-7; d_gene: TRBD1; CDR3nt: TGTGCCAGCACCCCGGGACAGGGTAGTCACGAGCAGTACTTC; CDR3aa: CASTPGQGSHEQYF
abundance: .; len: 15; v_gene: TRBV7-9; j_gene: TRBJ2-5; d_gene: TRBD1; CDR3nt: TGTGCCAGCAGCTTACGGAGACAGGGCCGGGAGACCCAGTACTTC; CDR3aa: CASSLRRQGRETQYF
abundance: .; len: 15; v_gene: TRBV30; j_gene: TRBJ2-1; d_gene: .; CDR3nt: TGTGCCTGGAGCGATACTAGTCCCCCCTACAATGAGCAGTTCTTC; CDR3aa: CAWSDTSPPYNEQFF
abundance: .; len: 17; v_gene: TRBV9; j_gene: TRBJ2-1; d_gene: .; CDR3nt: TGTGCCAGCAGCGTCAATAAGGACTCGTCCCTTTACAATGAGCAGTTCTTC; CDR3aa: CASSVNKDSSLYNEQFF
abundance: .; len: 16; v_gene: TRBV20-1; j_gene: TRBJ2-2; d_gene: .; CDR3nt: TGCAGTGCCCACGCCGGTCGGACTGGGGACACCGGGGAGCTGTTTTTT; CDR3aa: CSAHAGRTGDTGELFF
abundance: .; len: 15; v_gene: TRBV7-8; j_gene: TRBJ2-7; d_gene: TRBD2; CDR3nt: TGTGCCAGCAGCGCCGGACTAGCGGAGCCTTACGAGCAGTACTTC; CDR3aa: CASSAGLAEPYEQYF
abundance: .; len: 15; v_gene: TRBV27; j_gene: TRBJ2-3; d_gene: TRBD2; CDR3nt: TGTGCCAGCAGTTCTAGCGGGAGGCGCACAGATACGCAGTATTTT; CDR3aa: CASSSSGRRTDTQYF
abundance: .; len: 15; v_gene: TRBV6-5; j_gene: TRBJ2-6; d_gene: .; CDR3nt: TGTGCCAGCAGTTACGAAGCCTCTGGGGCCAACGTCCTGACTTTC; CDR3aa: CASSYEASGANVLTF
abundance: .; len: 13; v_gene: TRBV29-1; j_gene: TRBJ2-7; d_gene: .; CDR3nt: TGCAGCGTACGGGACCGGAGCTCCTACGAGCAGTACTTC; CDR3aa: CSVRDRSSYEQYF
abundance: .; len: 13; v_gene: TRBV23-1; j_gene: TRBJ1-5; d_gene: .; CDR3nt: TGCGCCAGCATACGGGGTTGCAATCAGCCCCAGCATTTT; CDR3aa: CASIRGCNQPQHF
abundance: .; len: 15; v_gene: TRBV5-1; j_gene: TRBJ2-7; d_gene: TRBD1; CDR3nt: TGCGCCAGCAGCTTGTTTAGGACAGGGATGGACGAGCAGTACTTC; CDR3aa: CASSLFRTGMDEQYF
abundance: .; len: 15; v_gene: TRBV9; j_gene: TRBJ2-1; d_gene: .; CDR3nt: TGTGCCTCCACAGCGTCGTGGAGCTCCTACAATGAGCAGTTCTTC; CDR3aa: CASTASWSSYNEQFF
abundance: .; len: 18; v_gene: TRBV24-1; j_gene: TRBJ1-2; d_gene: TRBD1; CDR3nt: TGTGCCACCAGTGATACTCTTAACTCTACGACAGGGGAGAAAGGCTACACCTTC; CDR3aa: CATSDTLNSTTGEKGYTF
abundance: .; len: 15; v_gene: TRBV28; j_gene: TRBJ2-7; d_gene: .; CDR3nt: TGTGCCAGCAGCCTTTTGAGGAGGGTTACTGGCGAGCAGTACTTC; CDR3aa: CASSLLRRVTGEQYF
abundance: .; len: 14; v_gene: TRBV5-6; j_gene: TRBJ2-7; d_gene: TRBD1; CDR3nt: TGTGCCAGCAGCTATGGGACAGCTACCTACGAGCAGTACTTC; CDR3aa: CASSYGTATYEQYF
abundance: .; len: 15; v_gene: TRBV7-9; j_gene: TRBJ2-3; d_gene: TRBD1; CDR3nt: TGTGCCAGCAGCTCCTTGGACAGGGCAAGGGATACGCAGTATTTT; CDR3aa: CASSSLDRARDTQYF
abundance: .; len: 15; v_gene: TRBV4-1; j_gene: TRBJ2-7; d_gene: .; CDR3nt: TGCGCCAGCAGCCAAAGTCAAGCTACGGGATACGAGCAGTACTTC; CDR3aa: CASSQSQATGYEQYF
abundance: .; len: 14; v_gene: TRBV11-2; j_gene: TRBJ2-7; d_gene: .; CDR3nt: TGTGCCAGCAGGGGGGCAGGGACCTCCTACGAGCAGTACTTC; CDR3aa: CASRGAGTSYEQYF
abundance: .; len: 17; v_gene: TRBV15; j_gene: TRBJ2-3; d_gene: TRBD2; CDR3nt: TGTGCCACCAGCAATGGGCGGAGCGGGGCTAGCACAGATACGCAGTATTTT; CDR3aa: CATSNGRSGASTDTQYF
abundance: .; len: 11; v_gene: TRBV12-3/TRBV12-4; j_gene: TRBJ1-6; d_gene: .; CDR3nt: TGTGCCAGCTCGAGTAATTCACCCCTCCACTTT; CDR3aa: CASSSNSPLHF
abundance: once; len: 14; v_gene: TRBV29-1; j_gene: TRBJ2-5; d_gene: .; CDR3nt: TGCAGCGTTGAAGGGGTGGACCTCCTAGGGACCCAGTACTTC; CDR3aa: CSVEGVDLLGTQYF
abundance: .; len: 14; v_gene: TRBV20-1; j_gene: TRBJ1-2; d_gene: .; CDR3nt: TGCAGTGCCCCACTCACCGAGGAGATCTATGGCTACACCTTC; CDR3aa: CSAPLTEEIYGYTF